Here is one T cell receptor beta chain with its context. The source of the sample is a study of control samples from healthy donors and cancer patients. The germline V and J ends were trimmed by 2 bases and 5 bases, with 21 bases remaining between them. Per the germline V gene, CDR1 is LNHDA and CDR2 is SQIVND (reference sequence). The CDR3 runs to 17 residues. Sequenced by immunoSEQ multiplex PCR; TCRdb stores in-frame clones only, minus some. The table includes under 150,000 clones, over 75% detected once. Sequencing was done on a sample of blood. The V call is TRBV19, the J call TRBJ1-1; D may be TRBD1 (6 bases). The source of this sequence is a man between 40 and 49 years old in good health. CDR3: CASSIMGFTGRGTEAFF. CDR3 DNA: TGTGCCAGTAGTATAATGGGATTTACAGGGAGGGGGACTGAAGCTTTCTTT.